Here is one T cell receptor beta chain with its context. The sample is drawn from a study of shared clonotypes between healthy human individuals. Only in-frame clones appear in the TCRdb table, and some are missing; sequencing was by immunoSEQ multiplex PCR. Among 2.5 million or so clones listed, approximately 90% were seen once. The CDR3 is 17 amino acids. The sample taken for sequencing was naive CD4+ T cells sorted from blood. As to subset: CD45RA+ positively selected. This chain uses TRBV12-1 with TRBJ2-7; the table's D gene call, TRBD2, was not cross checked with the DNA. TRBV12-1 is a pseudogene. The source of this sequence is a man aged 18 to 29 in good health. Written as DNA, the CDR3 is TGTGCCAGCAGCTTTGCAAATCAGCGGGCCTTTCGAAGGGAGCAGTACTTC. Its translation: CASSFANQRAFRREQYF.